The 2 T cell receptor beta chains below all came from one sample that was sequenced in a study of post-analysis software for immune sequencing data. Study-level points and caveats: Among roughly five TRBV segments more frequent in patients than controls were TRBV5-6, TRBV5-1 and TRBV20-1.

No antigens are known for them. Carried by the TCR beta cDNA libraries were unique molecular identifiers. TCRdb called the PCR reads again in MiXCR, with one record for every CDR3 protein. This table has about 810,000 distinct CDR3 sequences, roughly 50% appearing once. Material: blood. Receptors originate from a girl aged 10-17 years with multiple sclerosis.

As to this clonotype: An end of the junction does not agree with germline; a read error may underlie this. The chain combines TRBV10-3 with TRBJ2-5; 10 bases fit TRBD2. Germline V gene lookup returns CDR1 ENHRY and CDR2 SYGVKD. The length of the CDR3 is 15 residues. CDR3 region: CAISETAGGQGTQYF. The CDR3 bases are TGTGCCATCAGTGAGACAGCGGGAGGGCAAGGGACCCAGTACTTC.

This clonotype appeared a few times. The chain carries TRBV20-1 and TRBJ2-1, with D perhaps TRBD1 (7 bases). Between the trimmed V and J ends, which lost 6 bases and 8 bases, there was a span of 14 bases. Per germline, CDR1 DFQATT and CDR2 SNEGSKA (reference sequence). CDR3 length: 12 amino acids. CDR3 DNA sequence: TGCAGTGCGATCGACAGGGACTATGAGCAGTTCTTC. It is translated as CSAIDRDYEQFF.